The present T cell receptor (beta chain) was sequenced within a study of blood T cell repertoires in COVID-19. Study-wide background: In each case, the material was cDNA or gDNA derived from T cells, B-cell-depleted T cells, or PBMCs.

The protocol was immunoSEQ multiplex PCR, while the TCRdb copy is restricted to in-frame clones and leaves out a portion. This table has approximately 270,000 clones, 85% to 90% appearing once. Researchers sorted participants into cohorts using their self-reported clinical history. Two negative PCRs, clearance, or symptom resolution had been documented for recovered Cohort 3 donors. This CDR3 region has 15 residues. The clonotype was recovered from a man aged 35 to 55 who had recovered from COVID-19. The chain links TRBV7-5 to TRBJ1-2; the table's D gene call, TRBD1, was not cross checked with the DNA. TRBV7-5 is an annotated pseudogene. The source material was PBMCs or T cells enriched from blood (not recorded which). CDR3 in amino acids: CVRSDNRGANYGYTF. The CDR3 DNA sequence: TGTGTCAGAAGCGACAACAGGGGTGCTAACTATGGCTACACCTTC.